The next 21 T cell receptor beta chains were all read from a single sample in a study of cytomegalovirus exposure and HLA in healthy donors. 13 Jbeta primers and 60 Vbeta primers were used for the PCR. Repertoires were generated with immunoSEQ multiplex PCR, while TCRdb's copy carries only in-frame clones and drops some. The sample table includes about 110,000 clones. Input material: PBMCs. The receptors here all came from a man aged 30 to 45 in good health and CMV-seronegative.

This chain links TRBV18 with TRBJ1-1, with 8 nucleotides matching TRBD1. The germline gives CDR1 KGHSH, CDR2 LQKENI. The CDR3 is 16 residues long. V shed 3 bases and J 1 base; nucleotides not matched to a gene: 7. The CDR3 here is CASSPRTGKGNTEAFF. In DNA, the CDR3 is TGTGCCAGCTCACCCCGGACAGGGAAAGGGAACACTGAAGCTTTCTTT.

The rearrangement joins TRBV4-3 to TRBJ1-5; D not certain. The germline CDR1 and CDR2 sequences are LGHNA and YSLEER. The V gene lost 3 bases and the J gene lost 0 bases, with 15 bases spanning the gap. The CDR3 spans 17 residues. The CDR3: CASSHRGVRSSNQPQHF. CDR3 nucleotides: TGCGCCAGCAGCCATCGCGGGGTCAGGTCTAGCAATCAGCCCCAGCATTTT.

This sequence joins TRBV5-4 and TRBJ1-4, with D unresolved. Between the trimmed V and J ends, which lost 5 bases and 0 bases, there was a span of 8 bases. Germline loops: CDR1 SGHNT, CDR2 YYREEE (reference sequence). This CDR3 comprises 14 residues. CDR3 sequence reads: CASSLTPTNEKLFF. The CDR3 DNA reads as TGTGCCAGCAGTTTAACACCAACTAATGAAAAACTGTTTTTT.

CDR3 nucleotides: TGTGCCAGCAGCTTAGTCGGGGGGGCCTGGGGAGCGGGGGGGCCTGAGCAGTTCTTC. It translates to CASSLVGGAWGAGGPEQFF. The rearrangement uses TRBV7-2 and TRBJ2-1, with 10 bases that match TRBD2. CDR1 SGHTA and CDR2 FQGNSA come from the germline V gene. There are 19 residues in the CDR3. J lost 9 bases, V lost 1 base, and 18 bases had no gene match.

The chain joins TRBV11-1 to TRBJ2-5; 7 bases agree with TRBD1. The CDR3 is made up of 15 amino acids. The V gene end was trimmed by 4 bases and the J gene end by 5 bases; junction bases not matched to a gene: 10. CDR1 and CDR2 (germline): SGHAT, FQDESV (reference sequence). DNA for the CDR3: TGTGCCAGCAGCTCTTCTTTGGACAGGATGGAGACCCAGTACTTC. Translating gives CASSSSLDRMETQYF.

The chain employs TRBV5-1 and TRBJ1-2; 9 bases align to TRBD1. The CDR3 is made up of 17 amino acids. Germline V CDR1 and CDR2: SGHRS, YFSETQ. V shed 4 bases, J shed 4 bases, and the junction held 14 bases outside the gene matches. The CDR3 nucleotides read TGCGCCAGCAGCCATCTAAAAGGGGACAGGGAGGGCTATGGCTACACCTTC. It translates to CASSHLKGDREGYGYTF.

The rearrangement links TRBV29-1 to TRBJ2-3, with D maybe TRBD1 (5 bases). The ends were cut back, 4 bases at V and 1 base at J, with 9 bases in the middle. This CDR3 region has 13 residues. Germline values: CDR1 SQVTM, CDR2 ANQGSEA. In DNA, the CDR3 is TGCAGCGTTGTTAAAGGGGGCACAGATACGCAGTATTTT. Translating gives CSVVKGGTDTQYF.

V is TRBV9 and J is TRBJ2-1; tentatively, D is TRBD2 (5 bases). Between the trimmed V and J ends, which lost 4 bases and 1 base, there was a span of 9 bases. The CDR3 runs to 14 residues. Germline V gives CDR1 SGDLS, CDR2 YYNGEE. CDR3 in amino acids: CASSPRGSYNEQFF. Written as DNA, the CDR3 is TGTGCCAGCAGCCCGCGCGGGTCCTACAATGAGCAGTTCTTC.

V is TRBV5-1 and J is TRBJ1-2; D call uncertain. The CDR3 is 13 amino acids. CDR1 and CDR2 from the germline V gene are SGHRS and YFSETQ. The germline V and J ends were trimmed by 1 base and 5 bases, with 9 bases remaining between them. DNA for the CDR3: TGCGCCAGCAGCTTGACGACGGGGTATGGCTACACCTTC. Translating gives CASSLTTGYGYTF.

This chain joins TRBV27 and TRBJ1-6, with 9 nucleotides matching TRBD1. Trimming at V came to 3 bases and at J to 0 bases, leaving 9 bases not matched to a gene. Germline-derived CDR1 and CDR2 are MNHEY and SMNVEV (reference sequence). The CDR3 is 19 residues long. The CDR3 sequence is CASSLTGGLGSSYNSPLHF. The CDR3 DNA follows: TGTGCCAGCAGTTTGACAGGGGGTTTAGGGAGCTCCTATAATTCACCCCTCCACTTT.

The chain is built from TRBV9 and TRBJ1-1, with 8 bases matching TRBD1. Trimming took 0 bases from V and 5 from J; bases not matched to a gene: 0. In germline, CDR1 is SGDLS, CDR2 YYNGEE. The CDR3 consists of 13 residues. As DNA, the CDR3 is TGTGCCAGCAGCGTAGGACAGGGGACTGAAGCTTTCTTT. Translating it yields CASSVGQGTEAFF.

The chain is built from TRBV2 and TRBJ1-2, with 7 positions matching TRBD1. CDR1 is SNHLY, CDR2 FYNNEI, per germline. The V gene end was trimmed by 11 bases and the J gene end by 3 bases; junction bases not matched to a gene: 9. The CDR3 runs to 13 residues. The CDR3 coding sequence is TGTGCCGGCACCGGGGGACAGCACTATGGCTACACCTTC. It encodes CAGTGGQHYGYTF.

The genes are TRBV6-6 and TRBJ1-2; TRBD1 aligns across 7 bases. Germline V CDR1 and CDR2: MNHNY, SVGAGI (reference sequence). This CDR3 has 13 amino acids. After removal of 8 bases from V and 4 bases from J, the junction contained 7 bases not matched to a gene. The CDR3 bases are TGTGCCAGCGCCGGGACAGACGCCTATGGCTACACCTTC. Its protein product is CASAGTDAYGYTF.

CDR3 loop: CASSWDSYEQYF. In DNA form, the CDR3 reads TGTGCCAGCAGCTGGGACAGCTACGAGCAGTACTTC. The chain has TRBV11-2 and TRBJ2-7; 7 nucleotides match TRBD1. Germline V gives CDR1 SGHAT, CDR2 FQNNGV. The CDR3 spans 12 residues. Losses at the gene ends were 4 bases for V and 3 bases for J; bases not matched to a gene: 0.

The chain combines TRBV5-4 with TRBJ2-5, with D unresolved. The ends were cut back, 0 bases at V and 5 bases at J, with 11 bases in the middle. CDR1 SGHNT and CDR2 YYREEE come from the germline V gene (reference sequence). The length of the CDR3 is 14 residues. Written as DNA, the CDR3 is TGTGCCAGCAGCTTGGAGGCCCTACAGGAGACCCAGTACTTC. Translating gives CASSLEALQETQYF.

The chain carries TRBV29-1 and TRBJ1-1; no reliable D call. Per germline, CDR1 SQVTM and CDR2 ANQGSEA. The CDR3 is 13 residues long. Trimming shortened V by 4 bases and J by 1 base, and 10 bases separated the two germline ends. The CDR3 nucleotides read TGCAGCGTTGTGGGCAACCAGAACACTGAAGCTTTCTTT. Protein sequence: CSVVGNQNTEAFF.

CDR3 sequence: CASSASGVTGANVLTF. In DNA form, the CDR3 reads TGTGCCAGCAGCGCCTCAGGGGTTACTGGGGCCAACGTCCTGACTTTC. The chain combines TRBV5-6 with TRBJ2-6, with D possibly matching TRBD1 (6 bases). The germline V and J ends were trimmed by 4 bases and 2 bases, with 13 bases remaining between them. Looked up from germline, CDR1 is SGHDT and CDR2 is YYEEEE. CDR3 length equals 16 residues.

The chain links TRBV10-3 to TRBJ2-1; tentatively, D is TRBD1 (6 bases). The CDR3 loop spans 16 amino acids. The germline V gene has CDR1 ENHRY and CDR2 SYGVKD. V shed 3 bases and J shed 7 bases, with 19 bases lying between them. CDR3 in amino acids: CAISDRGRHSGNEQFF. DNA for the CDR3: TGTGCCATCAGTGACAGGGGCCGGCACTCGGGGAATGAGCAGTTCTTC.

CDR3 nucleotide sequence: TGTGCCAGCAGTTACCGAGGCGGCTACACCTTC. This codes for CASSYRGGYTF. V is TRBV6-5 and J is TRBJ1-2; D unclear. The V and J ends lost 2 bases and 8 bases respectively, with 6 bases between them. This CDR3 region has 11 residues. Per germline, CDR1 MNHEY and CDR2 SVGAGI.

CDR3 in amino acids: CASSAGQDYEQYF. CDR3 bases: TGTGCCAGCAGTGCGGGACAGGACTACGAGCAGTACTTC. The chain combines TRBV28 with TRBJ2-7, with 8 bases that match TRBD1. Trimming cost V 5 bases and J 3 bases; bases outside gene matches: 3. There are 13 residues in the CDR3. Germline CDR1 is MDHEN and CDR2 is SYDVKM.

CDR3 sequence: CASSLEASGYGYTF. The DNA of the CDR3 is TGTGCCAGCAGCTTGGAGGCCTCGGGCTATGGCTACACCTTC. The V gene is TRBV5-6, the J gene TRBJ1-2; D is uncertain. The CDR3 covers 14 residues. In germline, CDR1 is SGHDT, CDR2 YYEEEE. Trimming took off 0 bases at V and 4 bases at J, with 10 bases between the two ends.